The 28 T cell receptor beta chains reported below all come from one sample, sequenced in a study of control samples from healthy donors and cancer patients. Assay used: immunoSEQ multiplex PCR; TCRdb lists only in-frame clones, some missing. The sample lists approximately 50,000 clones, about 90% occurring once. The sequenced sample consisted of PBMCs. The source of these receptors is a man aged 60 to 75 with head and neck cancer.

The chain carries TRBV29-1 and TRBJ2-7; D possibly uses TRBD1 or TRBD2 (5 bases each). This CDR3 contains 14 residues. V lost 6 bases and J lost 3, with 18 bases in between. CDR1 is SQVTM and CDR2 is ANQGSEA in the germline V gene. This CDR3 reads CSVGAGSVNYEQYF. The DNA of the CDR3 is TGCAGCGTCGGTGCAGGGAGCGTAAACTACGAGCAGTACTTC.

The chain combines TRBV7-2 with TRBJ2-5, with 10 bases matching TRBD1. CDR1 SGHTA and CDR2 FQGNSA come from the germline V gene. The CDR3 sequence is 15 residues long. V was clipped by 1 base and J by 2 bases; unmatched bases: 1. The CDR3 spells CASSLGGQGQETQYF. The CDR3 DNA reads TGTGCCAGCAGCTTAGGGGGACAGGGGCAAGAGACCCAGTACTTC. Complete variable domain (other parts from reference TRBV7-2 and TRBJ2-5): GAGVSQSPSNKVTEKGKDVELRCDPISGHTALYWYRQSLGQGLEFLIYFQGNSAPDKSGLPSDRFSAERTGGSVSTLTIQRTQQEDSAVYLCASSLGGQGQETQYFGPGTRLLVL.

V and J are TRBV11-2 and TRBJ2-7; D gene unclear. The V gene lost 4 bases and the J gene lost 0 bases, with 10 bases spanning the gap. Germline CDR1 is SGHAT and CDR2 is FQNNGV. The CDR3 is 14 residues long. The chain's CDR3 is CASSYAPDSYEQYF. In DNA, the CDR3 is TGTGCCAGCAGCTATGCGCCAGACTCCTACGAGCAGTACTTC.

The chain carries TRBV5-1 and TRBJ1-5, with 9 bases fitting TRBD1. Looked up from germline, CDR1 is SGHRS and CDR2 is YFSETQ. The CDR3 totals 17 residues. The junction had 11 bases not matched to a gene; V was cut back by 3 bases and J by 4 bases. CDR3 residues: CASSSDPIQGANQPQHF. CDR3 nucleotides: TGCGCCAGCAGCTCAGATCCCATACAGGGGGCAAATCAGCCCCAGCATTTT.

The V gene is TRBV11-1, the J gene TRBJ2-1; TRBD2 agrees at 7 bases. Germline V gene sequence: CDR1 SGHAT, CDR2 FQDESV (reference sequence). Trimming removed 6 bases from V and 7 bases from J; junction bases left unmatched: 9. The CDR3 spans 14 residues. The CDR3 here is CASRVAGVGNEQFF. CDR3 coding DNA: TGTGCCAGCAGGGTGGCGGGAGTAGGGAATGAGCAGTTCTTC. The full variable domain, in which reference TRBV11-1 and TRBJ2-1 provide the parts outside the CDR3, is EAEVAQSPRYKITEKSQAVAFWCDPISGHATLYWYRQILGQGPELLVQFQDESVVDDSQLPKDRFSAERLKGVDSTLKIQPAELGDSAMYLCASRVAGVGNEQFFGPGTRLTVL.

V is TRBV7-2 and J is TRBJ1-2; unclear D gene. Germline loops: CDR1 SGHTA, CDR2 FQGNSA. This CDR3 contains 15 residues. V lost 2 bases and J 4 bases, leaving 14 bases between the germline ends. This chain's CDR3 is CASSLHGGRGYGYTF. The CDR3 nucleotides read TGTGCCAGCAGCTTACATGGCGGTCGCGGCTATGGCTACACCTTC.

This chain uses TRBV5-4 with TRBJ2-1; 12 bases align to TRBD2. Germline V lookup: CDR1 SGHNT, CDR2 YYREEE (reference sequence). The ends lost 4 bases at V and 3 bases at J; junction bases unmatched: 11. This CDR3 has 18 amino acids. CDR3 coding DNA: TGTGCCAGCAGCCCGGGGACTAGCGGGCCATCCCTCTACAATGAGCAGTTCTTC. Amino acids: CASSPGTSGPSLYNEQFF.

This chain uses TRBV6-6 with TRBJ2-4, with 9 bases identical to TRBD1. The length of the CDR3 is 15 residues. The germline V gene encodes CDR1 MNHNY and CDR2 SVGAGI (reference sequence). After removal of 0 bases from V and 10 bases from J, the junction contained 7 bases not matched to a gene. The CDR3 is CASSYSNDRGDIQYF. The CDR3 nucleotides are TGTGCCAGCAGTTACTCGAACGACAGGGGGGATATTCAGTACTTC.

The chain has TRBV27 and TRBJ2-5; 13 bases line up with TRBD2. V was clipped by 8 bases and J by 5 bases; unmatched bases: 8. Germline CDR1 is MNHEY and CDR2 is SMNVEV (reference sequence). The CDR3 totals 15 residues. For the CDR3, the DNA is TGTGCCAGCGGAAAACTAGCGGGAGGGAGGGAGACCCAGTACTTC. The encoded protein is CASGKLAGGRETQYF.

This clone was counted only a few times. V and J are TRBV7-8 and TRBJ1-4, with 9 bases that match TRBD1. The CDR3 sequence is 14 residues long. The germline CDR1 and CDR2 sequences are SGHVS and FQNEAQ. V was clipped by 1 base and J by 10 bases; unmatched bases: 4. The CDR3 region is CASSLDPDRGKLFF. CDR3 DNA: TGTGCCAGCAGCTTAGACCCGGACAGGGGAAAACTGTTTTTT.

This chain connects TRBV30 to TRBJ1-3, with TRBD1 as a possible D gene (5 bases). This CDR3 comprises 13 residues. V gave up 4 bases and J gave up 4 bases, with 11 bases separating them. CDR1 and CDR2 from the germline V gene are GTSNPN and SVGIG (reference sequence). The CDR3 DNA sequence: TGTGCCTGGACCCGGGACGGCGGAAACACCATATATTTT. As protein: CAWTRDGGNTIYF.

V is TRBV11-1 and J is TRBJ1-5, with D unresolved. The CDR3 contains 13 residues. Per the germline V gene, CDR1 is SGHAT and CDR2 is FQDESV (reference sequence). Deletions cut 1 base from V and 7 bases from J, with 8 bases between. The CDR3 sequence: CASSLEFGQPQHF. The DNA of the CDR3 is TGTGCCAGCAGCTTAGAGTTTGGCCAGCCCCAGCATTTT.

The gene calls are TRBV18 and TRBJ2-1, with D perhaps TRBD1 (5 bases). The length of the CDR3 is 13 residues. The V and J ends lost 5 bases and 4 bases respectively, with 9 bases between them. Germline values: CDR1 KGHSH, CDR2 LQKENI. CDR3 coding DNA: TGTGCCAGCTCAAGGGGCTTGTACAATGAGCAGTTCTTC. It codes for CASSRGLYNEQFF. Full variable domain (outside the CDR3, taken from reference TRBV18 and TRBJ2-1): NAGVMQNPRHLVRRRGQEARLRCSPMKGHSHVYWYRQLPEEGLKFMVYLQKENIIDESGMPKERFSAEFPKEGPSILRIQQVVRGDSAAYFCASSRGLYNEQFFGPGTRLTVL.

The chain employs TRBV7-8 and TRBJ2-7; D unclear. From germline, CDR1 is SGHVS and CDR2 FQNEAQ. The V and J ends lost 5 bases and 0 bases respectively, with 11 bases between them. The CDR3 is made up of 14 amino acids. Here the CDR3 DNA reads TGTGCCAGCAGCCCGATCGGCCCCTCCTACGAGCAGTACTTC. As protein: CASSPIGPSYEQYF.

The V and J genes are TRBV21-1 and TRBJ2-7; the tabulated D call, TRBD2, remains unverified against the DNA. TRBV21-1 is described as a pseudogene. This CDR3 has 16 amino acids. The DNA for the CDR3 is TGTGCCAGCAGCTCCCACCGGCAAAGCGGGGGCCGGGGGCGGTACTTC. Protein product: CASSSHRQSGGRGRYF.

The gene calls are TRBV6-6 and TRBJ2-3; D call uncertain. The CDR3 length is 12 residues. Germline V lookup: CDR1 MNHNY, CDR2 SVGAGI (reference sequence). V shed 8 bases and J shed 0 bases, with 6 bases lying between them. Written as DNA, the CDR3 is TGTGCCAGCGGAAGTAGCACAGATACGCAGTATTTT. Amino acid sequence: CASGSSTDTQYF.

This sequence joins TRBV29-1 and TRBJ2-7; the D is unclear. The CDR3 contains 12 residues. From germline, CDR1 is SQVTM and CDR2 ANQGSEA. Trimming removed 5 bases from V and 0 bases from J, with 8 bases in between. The CDR3, as DNA: TGCAGCGTTACCTTTAGCTCCTACGAGCAGTACTTC. Amino acid sequence: CSVTFSSYEQYF.

This chain connects TRBV18 to TRBJ2-7; 8 bases fit TRBD1. The CDR3 consists of 15 residues. Germline assignment: CDR1 KGHSH and CDR2 LQKENI. With 9 bases clipped from V and 4 bases from J, the junction kept 14 bases outside the gene matches. The CDR3 DNA sequence: TGTGCCAGTGCCTCCCTTGCCCAGGGGGCATACGAGCAGTACTTC. Its protein is CASASLAQGAYEQYF.

The chain employs TRBV27 and TRBJ1-2, with D possibly matching TRBD1 (6 bases). V dropped 4 bases and J dropped 3 bases, with 12 bases sitting between them. The CDR3 contains 14 residues. Germline V gene data show CDR1 as MNHEY and CDR2 as SMNVEV (reference sequence). CDR3: CASSSPGDHYGYTF. CDR3 in DNA: TGTGCCAGCAGTTCCCCAGGGGATCACTATGGCTACACCTTC.

The J gene is TRBJ1-2, the V gene TRBV18; 9 bases line up with TRBD1. V dropped 2 bases and J dropped 5; count of bases not matched to a gene: 9. This CDR3 comprises 16 residues. Germline V lookup: CDR1 KGHSH, CDR2 LQKENI. Written as DNA, the CDR3 is TGTGCCAGCTCACCAGAACAGGGGGCAATACAATATGGCTACACCTTC. As protein: CASSPEQGAIQYGYTF.

V gene TRBV6-5 combines with J gene TRBJ2-1; D assignment may be TRBD1 or TRBD2 (6 bases each). This CDR3 is built from 13 residues. The V and J ends lost 7 bases and 3 bases respectively, with 10 bases between them. The V gene's germline CDR1 is MNHEY and CDR2 SVGAGI. CDR3: CASKGGLYNEQFF. CDR3 DNA: TGTGCCAGCAAGGGGGGACTCTACAATGAGCAGTTCTTC.

This clone was picked up a small number of times. This rearrangement joins TRBV2 to TRBJ1-3; D is undetermined. This CDR3 region has 15 residues. Trimming left V 2 bases short and J 0 bases short, with 8 bases between. Germline V lookup: CDR1 SNHLY, CDR2 FYNNEI. DNA of the CDR3: TGTGCCAGCAGTGAACGGGCAGGCTCTGGAAACACCATATATTTT. As protein: CASSERAGSGNTIYF.

This clone was seen once. The V gene is TRBV10-1, the J gene TRBJ2-5, with 11 positions matching TRBD1. The CDR3 runs to 15 residues. Per germline, CDR1 WNHNN and CDR2 SYGVQD (reference sequence). J was trimmed by 5 bases and V by 4 bases; bases with no gene match: 6. The CDR3 region is CASSGGDRGTETQYF. As DNA, the CDR3 is TGCGCCAGCAGTGGTGGGGACAGGGGGACGGAGACCCAGTACTTC.

The chain combines TRBV7-9 with TRBJ1-2, with 7 bases matching TRBD1. This CDR3 has 14 amino acids. In germline, CDR1 is SEHNR, CDR2 FQNEAQ (reference sequence). V was pared by 5 bases and J by 2 bases, with 5 bases of the junction left unmatched. This CDR3 is CASSPTGSNYGYTF. Written as DNA, the CDR3 is TGTGCCAGCAGCCCGACAGGGTCCAACTATGGCTACACCTTC.

The table lists this clone with a few counts. This rearrangement joins TRBV6-2 or TRBV6-3 to TRBJ2-7; no clear D gene. Germline V gene sequence: CDR1 MNHEY, CDR2 SVGEGT. The CDR3 totals 15 residues. Trimming removed 2 bases from V and 3 bases from J, with 14 bases in between. CDR3 sequence: CASSYLRPVNYEQYF. The CDR3 coding sequence is TGTGCCAGCAGTTACCTGAGACCCGTCAACTACGAGCAGTACTTC.

The chain recombines TRBV24-1 with TRBJ1-6, with 10 bases matching TRBD1. Germline-derived CDR1 and CDR2 are KGHDR and SFDVKD. The ends lost 9 bases at V and 12 bases at J; junction bases unmatched: 10. CDR3 length equals 14 residues. CDR3 in amino acids: CATETRDRGKPLHF. The CDR3 DNA reads as TGTGCCACCGAGACCCGGGACAGGGGAAAACCCCTCCACTTT.

In DNA form, the CDR3 reads TGCGCCAGCCGGTCCAGGACAAGCACAGATACGCAGTATTTT. Amino acid sequence: CASRSRTSTDTQYF. The chain uses TRBV5-1 and TRBJ2-3, with D possibly matching TRBD1 (5 bases). V was clipped by 7 bases and J by 0 bases, with 12 bases between them. The CDR3 contains 14 residues. Germline assignment: CDR1 SGHRS and CDR2 YFSETQ.

The rearrangement links TRBV19 to TRBJ1-2; weak D call: TRBD1 (6 bases). CDR1 and CDR2 (germline): LNHDA, SQIVND (reference sequence). The CDR3 runs to 13 residues. V gave up 5 bases and J gave up 4 bases, with 11 bases separating them. The CDR3 is CASSSKGGYGYTF. In DNA form, the CDR3 reads TGTGCCAGTAGTTCCAAGGGGGGCTATGGCTACACCTTC.